This T cell receptor beta chain was sequenced in a study of blood T cell repertoires in COVID-19. Overall study context: Both acute and convalescent COVID-19 samples were obtained from the United States, Italy and Spain. Sources were T cells, B-cell-depleted T cells, or PBMCs; the material itself was cDNA or gDNA.

Repertoires were generated with immunoSEQ multiplex PCR, while TCRdb's copy carries only in-frame clones and drops some. The data contain 150,000 to 180,000 clones, about 79% of them singletons. This CDR3 has 16 residues. The ends lost 1 base at V and 10 bases at J; junction bases unmatched: 10. Germline V gene data show CDR1 as MNHEY and CDR2 as SVGAGI. The clonotype was recovered from a woman between 50 and 59 years old with acute or convalescent COVID-19. This rearrangement joins TRBV6-5 to TRBJ1-4, with 9 bases identical to TRBD1. The sequenced sample consisted of peripheral blood. The CDR3 nucleotides are TGTGCCAGCAGTTACTACGAACAGGGGGCTCAAGGAAAACTGTTTTTT. As protein: CASSYYEQGAQGKLFF.